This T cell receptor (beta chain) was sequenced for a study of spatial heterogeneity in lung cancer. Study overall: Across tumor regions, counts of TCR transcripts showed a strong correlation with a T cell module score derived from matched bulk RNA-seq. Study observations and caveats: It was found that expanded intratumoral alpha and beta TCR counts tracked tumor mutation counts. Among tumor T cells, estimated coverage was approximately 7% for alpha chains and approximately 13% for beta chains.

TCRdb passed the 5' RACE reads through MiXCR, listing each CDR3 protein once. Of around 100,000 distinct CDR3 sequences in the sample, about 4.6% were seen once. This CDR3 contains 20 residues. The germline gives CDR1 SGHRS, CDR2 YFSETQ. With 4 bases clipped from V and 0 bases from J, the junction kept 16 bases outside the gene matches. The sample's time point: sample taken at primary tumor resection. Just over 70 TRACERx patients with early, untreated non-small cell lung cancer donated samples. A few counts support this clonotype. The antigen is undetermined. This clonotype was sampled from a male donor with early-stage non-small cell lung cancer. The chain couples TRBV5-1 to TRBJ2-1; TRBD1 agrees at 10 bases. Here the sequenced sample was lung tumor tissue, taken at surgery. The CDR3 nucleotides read TGCGCCAGCAGCCCCCTCTGGGCGGGACAGGGGCGTAGCTCCTACAATGAGCAGTTCTTC. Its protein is CASSPLWAGQGRSSYNEQFF.